Included here is one TCR beta chain sequence, with context. What it binds is not known. The data were taken from a study of blood T cells in healthy people across ages. Study-wide results and limits: More naive CD4+ cells and higher diversity were found in long-lived than in aged donors. Age advanced and TCR beta diversity per million T cells fell, roughly linearly.

Together with a sample-barcoded 5' primer, a J-beta primer mix was included in a second PCR lasting about 7 to 11 cycles. Sequencing yielded, for each sample, at least 2.5 million paired-end reads carrying CDR3. MiXCR was run by TCRdb on the 5' RACE reads, yielding one entry per CDR3 protein. Of roughly 1.4 million distinct CDR3 sequences listed, 59% were seen once; the top ten hold roughly 6.3%. The CDR3 spans 15 residues. V lost 4 bases and J lost 4, with 15 bases in between. In germline, CDR1 is SGHRS, CDR2 YFSETQ. The specimen was blood. The chain combines TRBV5-1 with TRBJ1-3; D call uncertain. This TCR was recovered from a young man in good health. The CDR3 region is CASSRMGSTGNTIYF. The CDR3 nucleotides are TGCGCCAGCAGCCGAATGGGGTCGACGGGAAACACCATATATTTT. The entire variable domain, with the rest obtained from reference TRBV5-1 and TRBJ1-3, is as follows: KAGVTQTPRYLIKTRGQQVTLSCSPISGHRSVSWYQQTPGQGLQFLFEYFSETQRNKGNFPGRFSGRQFSNSRSEMNVSTLELGDSALYLCASSRMGSTGNTIYFGEGSWLTVV.